The following is a TCR beta chain sequence with its context. The entry originates in a study of blood T cell repertoires in COVID-19. Study background: The samples span acute and convalescent COVID-19 from the United States, Italy and Spain.

The authors' processing: Cell counts per sample came from amplifying reference gene primers. TCRdb's table, derived via immunoSEQ multiplex PCR, lists solely in-frame clones and lacks some. V and J calls and clone size are copied from that table; D and trimming were computed from the DNA. Here the sample spans about 280,000 clones, around 88% being singletons. The V segment lost 5 bases and the J segment 3 bases; nucleotides outside the gene matches: 7. The CDR3 loop spans 14 amino acids. CDR1 and CDR2 (germline): SGHTA, FQGNSA. The Seattle site enrolled patients during active infection and followed them longitudinally.

The chain combines TRBV7-2 with TRBJ2-7; 7 nucleotides align to TRBD2. Source material: peripheral blood. The sequence came from a woman aged 70-85 years with COVID-19, enrolled during active disease. The CDR3 DNA is TGTGCCAGCAGCCCGGGGGGACGGAACTACGAGCAGTACTTC. It translates to CASSPGGRNYEQYF.